A single sample is the source of the 13 T cell receptor beta chains below, sequenced in a study of blood T cell repertoires in COVID-19 (dated by TCRdb to about 2020). Receptor libraries were prepared by the immunoSEQ multiplex PCR assay. Drawn from immuneACCESS, this table holds only the in-frame rearrangements with V and J called that TCRdb kept. Clones are partly lost; checked studies trace under half to an unresolved V gene and leave the rest unexplained. Counted in this sample were around 250,000 clones; around nine tenths of them appeared once. Jointly, the top ten make up approximately 4.1% of the sample. Input material: PBMCs or T cells enriched from blood (not recorded which). All receptors come from a woman aged 25 to 39 who had recovered from COVID-19.

The chain is built from TRBV7-2 and TRBJ1-4; the match to TRBD1 covers 7 bases. Germline trimming cut 5 bases from V and 5 bases from J; bases unmatched to any gene: 8. The CDR3 length is 15 residues. Per germline, CDR1 SGHTA and CDR2 FQGNSA. This CDR3 is CASSIGKGANEKLFF. CDR3 in DNA: TGTGCCAGCAGCATCGGGAAGGGGGCAAATGAAAAACTGTTTTTT.

The gene calls are TRBV9 and TRBJ2-1; 7 positions match TRBD2. Germline lookup yields CDR1 SGDLS and CDR2 YYNGEE. The CDR3 has 12 amino acids. The J segment lost 11 bases and the V segment lost 3 bases, leaving 5 bases of the junction unmatched. CDR3: CASSDLAAKQFF. CDR3 in DNA: TGTGCCAGCAGCGATCTAGCGGCCAAGCAGTTCTTC.

V usage is TRBV28 and J usage is TRBJ1-2, with D uncertain. CDR1 MDHEN and CDR2 SYDVKM come from the germline V gene. The CDR3 consists of 12 residues. Trimming took off 5 bases at V and 2 bases at J, with 6 bases between the two ends. The CDR3: CASSAGNYGYTF. CDR3 nucleotide sequence: TGTGCCAGCAGTGCCGGGAACTATGGCTACACCTTC.

J is TRBJ2-1 and V is TRBV27; D gene unclear. There are 15 residues in the CDR3. Trimming pared 6 bases from V and 0 bases from J, leaving 12 bases between. Per the germline V gene, CDR1 is MNHEY and CDR2 is SMNVEV (reference sequence). The DNA of the CDR3 is TGTGCCAGCAGCGTCGTATACAGCTCCTACAATGAGCAGTTCTTC. It specifies CASSVVYSSYNEQFF.

This clone was observed a single time. The chain joins TRBV25-1 to TRBJ2-2; possibly TRBD2 for D (6 bases). The CDR3 is 16 residues long. Germline assignment: CDR1 MGHDK and CDR2 SYGVNS. Trimming shortened V by 1 base and J by 3 bases, and 12 bases separated the two germline ends. The CDR3 nucleotides read TGTGCCAGCAGTGAATCGGGGGAAGGAGACACCGGGGAGCTGTTTTTT. Translated: CASSESGEGDTGELFF.

V and J are TRBV28 and TRBJ2-7, with D possibly matching TRBD1 (6 bases). Trimming pared 5 bases from V and 3 bases from J, leaving 11 bases between. The length of the CDR3 is 13 residues. The germline V gene has CDR1 MDHEN and CDR2 SYDVKM. CDR3 protein: CASSPMTGYEQYF. The CDR3, as DNA: TGTGCCAGCAGTCCCATGACAGGCTACGAGCAGTACTTC.

The chain is built from TRBV7-3 and TRBJ2-3; 8 nucleotides align to TRBD2. In germline, CDR1 is SGHTA, CDR2 FQGTGA. This CDR3 has 15 residues. The trim removed 5 bases at V and 0 bases at J, leaving 4 bases unmatched. The CDR3 DNA follows: TGTGCCAGCAGCCAACTAGCGGCAAGCACAGATACGCAGTATTTT. Protein: CASSQLAASTDTQYF.

As DNA, the CDR3 is TGTGCCAGCAGCCAATGGGGGCAGGGGGCCGACAATGAGCAGTTCTTC. Translated: CASSQWGQGADNEQFF. V usage is TRBV4-2 and J usage is TRBJ2-1; 8 bases match TRBD1. CDR1 LGHNA and CDR2 YNFKEQ come from the germline V gene. V shed 2 bases and J 5 bases; nucleotides not matched to a gene: 8. The CDR3 is 16 amino acids.

The chain employs TRBV7-3 and TRBJ1-1, with TRBD1 identical over 7 bases. The CDR3 is made up of 13 amino acids. Germline values: CDR1 SGHTA, CDR2 FQGTGA. With 6 bases clipped from V and 3 bases from J, the junction kept 4 bases outside the gene matches. This chain's CDR3 is CASRTQGDTEAFF. The CDR3 DNA reads TGTGCCAGCAGAACCCAGGGGGACACTGAAGCTTTCTTT. The full variable domain, with the rest looked up from reference TRBV7-3 and TRBJ1-1, is GAGVSQTPSNKVTEKGKYVELRCDPISGHTALYWYRQSLGQGPEFLIYFQGTGAADDSGLPNDRFFAVRPEGSVSTLKIQRTERGDSAVYLCASRTQGDTEAFFGQGTRLTVV.

The chain carries TRBV3-1 (or the pseudogene TRBV3-2) and TRBJ1-1, with D uncertain. This CDR3 has 11 residues. The germline CDR1 and CDR2 sequences are LGHDT and YNNKEL (reference sequence). V shed 4 bases and J shed 8 bases, with 8 bases lying between them. The chain's CDR3 is CASSRAGEAFF. CDR3 bases: TGTGCCAGCAGCCGAGCGGGGGAAGCTTTCTTT.

In this sample, this clone turned up once. The chain combines TRBV7-2 with TRBJ2-3; 8 bases line up with TRBD2. The V segment lost 2 bases and the J segment 4 bases; nucleotides outside the gene matches: 11. CDR1 is SGHTA, CDR2 FQGNSA, per germline. This CDR3 is built from 17 residues. CDR3 sequence (DNA): TGTGCCAGCAGCTTATTCAGCGGGAGTTCCGGGGCAGATACGCAGTATTTT. It yields the protein CASSLFSGSSGADTQYF.

The rearrangement joins TRBV28 to TRBJ2-5, with 8 bases aligning to TRBD1. Germline CDR1 is MDHEN and CDR2 is SYDVKM. V shed 4 bases, J shed 4 bases, and the junction held 5 bases outside the gene matches. The CDR3 runs 14 residues. The CDR3 sequence: CASSSGQGSETQYF. In DNA, the CDR3 is TGTGCCAGCAGTTCCGGACAGGGTTCAGAGACCCAGTACTTC.

V and J are TRBV7-8 and TRBJ2-3; 8 bases align to TRBD1. Germline values: CDR1 SGHVS, CDR2 FQNEAQ. This CDR3 region has 14 residues. V was clipped by 5 bases and J by 1 base; unmatched bases: 2. The CDR3 DNA is TGTGCCAGCAGCCCCAGGGGGCGCACAGATACGCAGTATTTT. Translating it yields CASSPRGRTDTQYF.